The T cell receptor beta chain described here comes from a study of Ad26.COV2.S vaccination and SARS-CoV-2 variants. Trimming left V 7 bases short and J 10 bases short, with 14 bases between. Germline loops: CDR1 SNHLY, CDR2 FYNNEI. The CDR3 is 13 amino acids. Regarding treatment: some 19 received Ad26.COV2.S at low or high dose, single or two shots; 5 received placebo; per-sample allocation not given. Each sample was drawn 63 days after the first injection (of vaccine or placebo). The repertoire was sequenced with immunoSEQ multiplex PCR; TCRdb's copy has only in-frame clones and lacks some. The repertoire holds about 410,000 clones, 92% seen once, with around 1.7% in the top ten.

Source: peripheral blood, taken in a trial of Ad26.COV2.S vaccine versus placebo. The rearrangement joins TRBV2 to TRBJ1-6; maybe TRBD1 (6 bases). The receptor's source is a person between 18 and 65 years old who received the Ad26.COV2.S COVID-19 vaccine or a placebo. The DNA for the CDR3 is TGTGCCAGCATAGTCAGGGGCGGGTCACCCCTCCACTTT. It yields the protein CASIVRGGSPLHF. The whole variable domain, remainder taken from reference TRBV2 and TRBJ1-6, is EPEVTQTPSHQVTQMGQEVILRCVPISNHLYFYWYRQILGQKVEFLVSFYNNEISEKSEIFDDQFSVERPDGSNFTLKIRSTKLEDSAMYFCASIVRGGSPLHFGNGTRLTVT.